This T cell receptor beta chain was obtained from a study of a mutant IDH1 vaccine in newly diagnosed glioma. Study overall: Prior therapy was radiotherapy, temozolomide, or both; most received both.

In germline, CDR1 is ENHRY, CDR2 SYGVKD. The CDR3 covers 15 residues. V was cut by 6 bases and J by 6 bases, with 18 bases left in between. Assay: immunoSEQ multiplex PCR; the TCRdb copy retains only in-frame clones and omits some. The data show tens of thousands of clones, 60% to 85% seen once. Indicated time point: baseline, week 1 (first vaccination visit). Treatment described: pre-vaccination baseline after standard-of-care therapy. The clonotype was recovered from a man over 45 with glioma. The gene calls are TRBV10-3 and TRBJ2-1, with D tentatively TRBD1 (6 bases). The sequenced sample was PBMCs, obtained from a glioma patient treated with radiotherapy, temozolomide or both. The CDR3 DNA sequence: TGTGCCATCAGAGATCAGGGGTCGTTGGCCAATGAGCAGTTCTTC. This codes for CAIRDQGSLANEQFF.